These 14 T cell receptor beta chains originate from one sample sequenced in a study of blood T cell repertoires in COVID-19. The assay was immunoSEQ multiplex PCR, and TCRdb's table has in-frame clones only and misses some. The sample includes 200,000 to 250,000 clones, about 92% of them seen just once. Sequencing used peripheral blood. The receptors shown here come from a man younger than 40 with acute or convalescent COVID-19.

The chain couples TRBV5-1 to TRBJ2-1; a weak D match, TRBD2 (6 bases). The length of the CDR3 is 15 residues. The germline V gene encodes CDR1 SGHRS and CDR2 YFSETQ. V lost 2 bases and J 3 bases, leaving 12 bases between the germline ends. The CDR3: CASSLRLASYNEQFF. DNA for the CDR3: TGCGCCAGCAGCTTACGCCTAGCGAGCTACAATGAGCAGTTCTTC.

The chain links TRBV5-1 to TRBJ2-7; 7 bases match TRBD1. Germline-derived CDR1 and CDR2 are SGHRS and YFSETQ. V dropped 3 bases and J dropped 3; count of bases not matched to a gene: 6. There are 14 residues in the CDR3. The CDR3 DNA is TGCGCCAGCAGCTGGGGACAGTGGGGCTACGAGCAGTACTTC. Its protein product is CASSWGQWGYEQYF. The variable domain in full, with the rest retrieved from reference TRBV5-1 and TRBJ2-7, is KAGVTQTPRYLIKTRGQQVTLSCSPISGHRSVSWYQQTPGQGLQFLFEYFSETQRNKGNFPGRFSGRQFSNSRSEMNVSTLELGDSALYLCASSWGQWGYEQYFGPGTRLTVT.

About this clone itself: The germline gene is not matched at one end of the junction; a read error may be the cause. The chain carries TRBV7-7 and TRBJ2-5, with D tentatively TRBD1 (6 bases). Germline-derived CDR1 and CDR2 are SSHAT and FNYEAQ (reference sequence). This CDR3 contains 14 residues. For the CDR3, the DNA is TGTGCTAGCAGCAAGGCTGGGACAATGGAGACCCAGTACTTC. Its protein is CASSKAGTMETQYF.

The CDR3 protein is CASSLQDNSPLHF. The CDR3 DNA follows: TGTGCCAGCAGCTTACAGGATAATTCACCCCTCCACTTT. The chain links TRBV11-2 to TRBJ1-6; no clear D. Germline lookup yields CDR1 SGHAT and CDR2 FQNNGV. V was trimmed by 2 bases and J by 5 bases, leaving 4 bases between them. The CDR3 sequence is 13 residues long.

This clone appeared a single time. V and J are TRBV11-2 and TRBJ1-4; D is unresolved. Germline values: CDR1 SGHAT, CDR2 FQNNGV. Trimming took 5 bases from V and 7 from J, leaving 5 bases between them. The CDR3 sequence is 11 residues long. CDR3 sequence reads: CASSPREKLFF. The CDR3, as DNA: TGTGCCAGCAGCCCTCGTGAAAAACTGTTTTTT. Together with reference TRBV11-2 and TRBJ1-4, the CDR3 gives the full variable domain: EAGVAQSPRYKIIEKRQSVAFWCNPISGHATLYWYQQILGQGPKLLIQFQNNGVVDDSQLPKDRFSAERLKGVDSTLKIQPAKLEDSAVYLCASSPREKLFFGSGTQLSVL.

A single count supports this clone. The rearrangement joins TRBV12-3 or TRBV12-4 to TRBJ2-1; no reliable D call. Trimming shortened V by 3 bases and J by 9 bases, and 9 bases separated the two germline ends. The CDR3 is 12 amino acids. The CDR3 bases are TGTGCCAGCAGTTTTAGTAAGCTTGAGCAGTTCTTC. Amino acid sequence: CASSFSKLEQFF.

The genes are TRBV5-1 and TRBJ2-3; D may be TRBD2 (6 bases). Germline loops: CDR1 SGHRS, CDR2 YFSETQ. The V and J ends lost 0 bases and 2 bases respectively, with 13 bases between them. CDR3 length: 16 residues. In DNA form, the CDR3 reads TGCGCCAGCAGCTTGGATTATGCGGGACCCACAGATACGCAGTATTTT. Translated: CASSLDYAGPTDTQYF.

The chain carries TRBV5-8 and TRBJ2-3, with 7 bases matching TRBD2. V was clipped by 7 bases and J by 1 base; unmatched bases: 12. The CDR3 runs 16 residues. Germline CDR1 is SGHTS and CDR2 is YDEGEE. The CDR3 loop reads CASGPGAGEGTDTQYF. In DNA, the CDR3 is TGTGCCAGCGGACCAGGTGCGGGGGAGGGCACAGATACGCAGTATTTT.

The chain couples TRBV27 to TRBJ2-5, with 7 bases that match TRBD2. CDR1 is MNHEY, CDR2 SMNVEV, per germline (reference sequence). Losses at the gene ends were 6 bases for V and 5 bases for J; bases not matched to a gene: 15. The CDR3 consists of 16 residues. The CDR3 loop is CASRPVGAGVSETQYF. CDR3 bases: TGTGCCAGCAGGCCGGTAGGGGCGGGGGTGTCGGAGACCCAGTACTTC.

The chain combines TRBV7-9 with TRBJ2-3; TRBD2 matches at 7 bases. The J segment lost 2 bases and the V segment lost 3 bases, leaving 2 bases of the junction unmatched. CDR1 SEHNR and CDR2 FQNEAQ come from the germline V gene (reference sequence). The CDR3 runs 14 residues. Written as DNA, the CDR3 is TGTGCCAGCAGCTTGAGCGGGGTCACAGATACGCAGTATTTT. Translation gives CASSLSGVTDTQYF.

The chain has TRBV29-1 and TRBJ2-7; perhaps TRBD2 as D (6 bases). Trimming removed 5 bases at V and 3 bases at J, with 14 bases between. Germline assignment: CDR1 SQVTM and CDR2 ANQGSEA. The CDR3 sequence is 13 residues long. DNA of the CDR3: TGCAGCGTTTGGCGTCAGGGAGGCTACGAGCAGTACTTC. Its translation: CSVWRQGGYEQYF.

The V call is TRBV18, the J call TRBJ2-3, with D possibly being TRBD2 (5 bases). Germline V CDR1 and CDR2: KGHSH, LQKENI. The CDR3 extends over 15 amino acids. The V gene lost 2 bases and the J gene lost 0 bases, with 9 bases spanning the gap. The CDR3 DNA is TGTGCCAGCTCACCATTTGAGGGTAGCACAGATACGCAGTATTTT. This gives the protein CASSPFEGSTDTQYF.

The J gene is TRBJ2-7, the V gene TRBV28; 11 bases map to TRBD2. CDR1 is MDHEN and CDR2 is SYDVKM in the germline V gene. The CDR3 has 19 residues. The junction had 13 bases not matched to a gene; V was cut back by 1 base and J by 2 bases. The CDR3 region is CASSLYGRGKTSGAYEQYF. The CDR3 nucleotides read TGTGCCAGCAGTTTATACGGCAGGGGTAAGACTAGCGGGGCCTACGAGCAGTACTTC.

The rearrangement uses TRBV18 and TRBJ2-7; 11 bases are shared with TRBD2. J lost 3 bases, V lost 0 bases, and 1 base had no gene match. The germline V gene has CDR1 KGHSH and CDR2 LQKENI. This CDR3 contains 15 residues. The CDR3 loop is CASSPPGTSGYEQYF. CDR3 nucleotide sequence: TGTGCCAGCTCACCACCCGGGACTAGCGGCTACGAGCAGTACTTC.